This T cell receptor (beta chain) stems from a study of CD8+ T cells in alopecia areata. Study at large: The share of scalp area affected provided the severity score for treated patients.

The treatment is: oral pan-JAK inhibitor, 5-10 mg twice daily. Isolated RNA was reverse transcribed into cDNA used as the sequencing template. Data came from immunoSEQ multiplex PCR; TCRdb stores just in-frame clones and leaves some out. Of 95,000 to 100,000 clones listed, roughly two thirds are singletons. The CDR3 contains 15 residues. Trimming removed 1 base from V and 1 base from J, with 9 bases in between. Per the germline V gene, CDR1 is SGHTA and CDR2 is FQGTGA. The sample in question was CD8+ T cells sorted from blood, obtained at week 4, from a patient treated with tofacitinib. V and J are TRBV7-3 and TRBJ2-3; D uncertain. The receptor comes from a human donor with alopecia areata. The CDR3 DNA reads TGTGCCAGCAGCTTAAAAGTATTTGGCACAGATACGCAGTATTTT. This encodes CASSLKVFGTDTQYF.